The 22 T cell receptor beta chains given below trace back to one sample, sequenced in a study of blood T cell repertoires in COVID-19. TCRdb's copy holds only in-frame clones and misses some; the assay was immunoSEQ multiplex PCR. Here the sample spans over 150,000 clones, approximately 85% being singletons. The sequenced sample was PBMCs or T cells enriched from blood (not recorded which). All receptors come from a man aged 40-49 years who had recovered from COVID-19.

This chain uses TRBV6-5 with TRBJ1-5; TRBD1 matches 8 bases. The germline CDR1 and CDR2 sequences are MNHEY and SVGAGI. This CDR3 is built from 13 residues. Trimming cost V 7 bases and J 4 bases; bases outside gene matches: 3. CDR3 loop: CASTRDRNQPQHF. The CDR3 DNA is TGTGCCAGCACACGGGACAGGAATCAGCCCCAGCATTTT.

The V and J genes are TRBV28 and TRBJ2-7, with 9 bases lining up with TRBD1. This CDR3 contains 15 residues. Losses at the gene ends were 6 bases for V and 5 bases for J; bases not matched to a gene: 11. CDR1 and CDR2 from the germline V gene are MDHEN and SYDVKM. The CDR3 region has the DNA TGTGCCAGCAGACTCCTCAGACAGGGGGGCCACGAGCAGTACTTC. This translates into CASRLLRQGGHEQYF.

V usage is TRBV14 and J usage is TRBJ2-5, with 14 bases fitting TRBD2. The CDR3 contains 17 residues. CDR1 and CDR2 from the germline V gene are SGHDN and FVKESK. V shed 4 bases and J 0 bases; nucleotides not matched to a gene: 4. The CDR3 loop is CASSRTSGGSYQETQYF. CDR3 bases: TGTGCCAGCAGCCGGACTAGCGGGGGGTCGTACCAAGAGACCCAGTACTTC.

The V gene is TRBV6-5, the J gene TRBJ1-6; the D gene is possibly TRBD1 (5 bases). CDR3 length equals 16 residues. Per germline, CDR1 MNHEY and CDR2 SVGAGI. The V end was cut by 4 bases, the J end by 5 bases, with 15 bases between. CDR3 bases: TGTGCCAGCAGTTCCCGGACGGGGGTGGATAATTCACCCCTCCACTTT. This sequence encodes CASSSRTGVDNSPLHF.

CDR3 region: CASSQGSPGQGTEKLFF. The CDR3 DNA reads as TGTGCCAGCAGCCAGGGGTCTCCGGGACAGGGGACTGAAAAACTGTTTTTT. V is TRBV3-1 (or the pseudogene TRBV3-2) and J is TRBJ1-4; 10 bases are shared with TRBD1. The V and J ends lost 3 bases and 7 bases, in that order; junction bases with no gene match: 11. Germline loops: CDR1 LGHDT, CDR2 YNNKEL (reference sequence). CDR3 length: 17 amino acids.

On this clone: At one end the junction does not follow the germline gene, possibly because of a read error. The chain is built from TRBV18 and TRBJ1-5; 7 positions agree with TRBD1. Per the germline V gene, CDR1 is KGHSH and CDR2 is LQKENI. The CDR3 sequence is 14 residues long. CDR3 in amino acids: CASSPTGKSSPPHF. The CDR3 DNA sequence: TGTGCCAGCTCACCGACAGGGAAGAGCTCCCCCCCGCATTTT.

This chain connects TRBV7-3 to TRBJ1-1; D gene uncertain. CDR3 length: 13 residues. Germline CDR1 and CDR2: SGHTA and FQGTGA. Trimming shortened V by 4 bases and J by 3 bases, and 9 bases separated the two germline ends. The CDR3 nucleotides read TGTGCCAGCAGCTCCGAGAGGGACACTGAAGCTTTCTTT. This encodes CASSSERDTEAFF.

On this clone: Distinct nucleotide sequences in the sample also encode this CDR3. The chain combines TRBV7-3 with TRBJ2-1, with D possibly matching TRBD1 (6 bases). Germline V lookup: CDR1 SGHTA, CDR2 FQGTGA. The CDR3 length is 15 residues. V gave up 4 bases and J gave up 0 bases, with 10 bases separating them. The CDR3: CASSSTGSSYNEQFF. The CDR3 DNA follows: TGTGCCAGCAGCTCAACAGGGAGCTCCTACAATGAGCAGTTCTTC.

This chain uses TRBV15 with TRBJ2-5; D is possibly TRBD2 (5 bases). V lost 0 bases and J 4 bases, leaving 15 bases between the germline ends. The germline gives CDR1 LNHNV, CDR2 YYDKDF (reference sequence). CDR3 length equals 16 residues. The CDR3 bases are TGTGCCACCAGCAGAGATCGGACTCCCAAGGTAGAGACCCAGTACTTC. Protein sequence: CATSRDRTPKVETQYF. Variable domain in full (rest from reference TRBV15 and TRBJ2-5): DAMVIQNPRYQVTQFGKPVTLSCSQTLNHNVMYWYQQKSSQAPKLLFHYYDKDFNNEADTPDNFQSRRPNTSFCFLDIRSPGLGDTAMYLCATSRDRTPKVETQYFGPGTRLLVL.

The V call is TRBV29-1, the J call TRBJ2-7, with D uncertain. V lost 4 bases, J lost 2 bases, and 9 bases lay in between. Germline V gives CDR1 SQVTM, CDR2 ANQGSEA. This CDR3 has 12 residues. CDR3 DNA sequence: TGCAGCGTTGGATACAGAACCTACGAGCAGTACTTC. This encodes CSVGYRTYEQYF.

The CDR3 is CASSQVGRYEQYF. The CDR3 DNA follows: TGTGCCAGCAGCCAAGTGGGCAGATACGAGCAGTACTTC. The chain has TRBV11-3 and TRBJ2-7; D not resolved. Per the germline V gene, CDR1 is SGHNT and CDR2 is YENEEA. The CDR3 is 13 residues long. Trimming removed 5 bases at V and 4 bases at J, with 12 bases between. Variable domain in full (rest from reference TRBV11-3 and TRBJ2-7): EAGVVQSPRYKIIEKKQPVAFWCNPISGHNTLYWYLQNLGQGPELLIRYENEEAVDDSQLPKDRFSAERLKGVDSTLKIQPAELGDSAVYLCASSQVGRYEQYFGPGTRLTVT.

The chain has TRBV6-6 and TRBJ1-4; 9 nucleotides align to TRBD1. V was pared by 6 bases and J by 0 bases, with 14 bases of the junction left unmatched. The germline CDR1 and CDR2 sequences are MNHNY and SVGAGI (reference sequence). CDR3 length: 19 residues. The DNA for the CDR3 is TGTGCCAGCAGCTTCCCGGACAGGGGTTCTTTTGCAACTAATGAAAAACTGTTTTTT. Translation: CASSFPDRGSFATNEKLFF.

About this clone itself: The same CDR3 also results from other DNA sequences found in this sample. The rearrangement joins TRBV3-1 (or the pseudogene TRBV3-2) to TRBJ1-5, with D possibly matching TRBD1 (5 bases). Germline CDR1 is LGHDT and CDR2 is YNNKEL (reference sequence). CDR3 size: 14 residues. V gave up 1 base and J gave up 7 bases, with 11 bases separating them. In DNA form, the CDR3 reads TGTGCCAGCAGCCAAGGGGGCAGGAACCAGCCCCAGCATTTT. Translated, it gives CASSQGGRNQPQHF.

V gene TRBV27 combines with J gene TRBJ1-1; TRBD1 matches at 7 bases. CDR3 length: 13 residues. V lost 5 bases and J lost 1; bases outside the gene matches: 1. Looked up from germline, CDR1 is MNHEY and CDR2 is SMNVEV (reference sequence). CDR3 loop: CASSGQANTEAFF. The CDR3 bases are TGTGCCAGCAGTGGACAGGCGAACACTGAAGCTTTCTTT.

The genes are TRBV11-2 and TRBJ2-7; D call uncertain. V was pared by 3 bases and J by 2 bases, with 5 bases between. CDR3 length equals 12 residues. The germline V gene encodes CDR1 SGHAT and CDR2 FQNNGV. CDR3 sequence (DNA): TGTGCCAGCAGCTTCGAGCCCTACGAGCAGTACTTC. It encodes CASSFEPYEQYF.

The CDR3 DNA follows: TGTGCCCCGGGGGGGGCTAGCAGGAACTACGAGCAGTACTTC. Its protein is CAPGGASRNYEQYF. The rearrangement joins TRBV24-1 to TRBJ2-7; 8 positions agree with TRBD2. Looked up from germline, CDR1 is KGHDR and CDR2 is SFDVKD. V lost 12 bases to trimming and J lost 3 bases; unmatched junction nucleotides: 12. This CDR3 contains 14 residues.

The V and J genes are TRBV9 and TRBJ1-2, with D tentatively TRBD1 (5 bases). Germline V gene lookup returns CDR1 SGDLS and CDR2 YYNGEE. CDR3 length: 15 residues. Trimming took 3 bases from V and 0 from J, leaving 12 bases between them. CDR3 residues: CASSAIDSSNYGYTF. CDR3 sequence (DNA): TGTGCCAGCAGCGCCATTGACAGCTCTAACTATGGCTACACCTTC. Looking up the rest from reference TRBV9 and TRBJ1-2 gives the full variable domain: DSGVTQTPKHLITATGQRVTLRCSPRSGDLSVYWYQQSLDQGLQFLIQYYNGEERAKGNILERFSAQQFPDLHSELNLSSLELGDSALYFCASSAIDSSNYGYTFGSGTRLTVV.

The rearrangement joins TRBV19 to TRBJ2-2; a weak D match, TRBD2 (5 bases). Germline CDR1 and CDR2: LNHDA and SQIVND (reference sequence). Trimming shortened V by 3 bases and J by 6 bases, and 11 bases separated the two germline ends. The CDR3 has 14 amino acids. The CDR3 region has the DNA TGTGCCAGTAGTATTCCGGGAATCCCCGGGGAGCTGTTTTTT. It encodes CASSIPGIPGELFF.

In DNA, the CDR3 is TGTGCCAGCAGCGCGTCCGGGACAGGGAACACTGAAGCTTTCTTT. It translates to CASSASGTGNTEAFF. This chain uses TRBV9 with TRBJ1-1; 8 bases match TRBD1. V dropped 3 bases and J dropped 1; count of bases not matched to a gene: 5. Germline V lookup: CDR1 SGDLS, CDR2 YYNGEE. This CDR3 region has 15 residues.

The gene calls are TRBV9 and TRBJ2-4; 9 bases are shared with TRBD2. Germline V gives CDR1 SGDLS, CDR2 YYNGEE. V was clipped by 0 bases and J by 8 bases; unmatched bases: 9. The CDR3 covers 16 residues. The CDR3, as DNA: TGTGCCAGCAGCGTAGGGTCAGCGGGAGGAGCACACATTCAGTACTTC. Its translation: CASSVGSAGGAHIQYF. Full variable domain (outside the CDR3, taken from reference TRBV9 and TRBJ2-4): DSGVTQTPKHLITATGQRVTLRCSPRSGDLSVYWYQQSLDQGLQFLIQYYNGEERAKGNILERFSAQQFPDLHSELNLSSLELGDSALYFCASSVGSAGGAHIQYFGAGTRLSVL.

This chain connects TRBV25-1 to TRBJ1-2; D is unclear. The CDR3 is made up of 12 amino acids. Germline CDR1 and CDR2: MGHDK and SYGVNS. Deletions cut 7 bases from V and 4 bases from J, with 10 bases between. The CDR3 spells CASNGNSYGYTF. The CDR3, as DNA: TGTGCCAGCAACGGGAATTCCTATGGCTACACCTTC.

This chain joins TRBV12-3 or TRBV12-4 and TRBJ1-3; D is possibly TRBD1 (5 bases). This CDR3 is built from 13 residues. Deletions cut 1 base from V and 8 bases from J, with 9 bases between. This CDR3 reads CASSLGTRDTIYF. CDR3 in DNA: TGTGCCAGCAGTTTAGGGACCAGGGACACCATATATTTT.